This is a list of T cell receptor beta chains from one sample in a study of Ad26.COV2.S vaccination and SARS-CoV-2 variants. TCRdb's table, derived via immunoSEQ multiplex PCR, lists solely in-frame clones and lacks some. Of roughly 300,000 clones in the sample, roughly 90% were seen once. This specimen consisted of peripheral blood, obtained in a trial of Ad26.COV2.S vaccine versus placebo. These receptors came from a person between 18 and 65 years old who received the Ad26.COV2.S COVID-19 vaccine or a placebo. The CDR3 runs from the conserved cysteine through the conserved F or W. The order of the fields is V gene, clone size, J gene, CDR3 length, D gene, CDR3 protein, CDR3 DNA. D genes are given only for firm matches. Not all rows give a size; the values are once, few, many and, for expanded clones, a class.

v_gene: TRBV7-6; abundance: -; j_gene: TRBJ2-1; len: 17; d_gene: -; CDR3aa: CASSQRVARDVYNEQFF; CDR3nt: TGTGCCAGCAGCCAAAGAGTAGCCCGGGACGTTTACAATGAGCAGTTCTTC
v_gene: TRBV7-9; abundance: -; j_gene: TRBJ1-1; len: 12; d_gene: -; CDR3aa: CASSLGGDEAFF; CDR3nt: TGTGCCAGCAGCTTAGGGGGGGATGAAGCTTTCTTT
v_gene: TRBV15; abundance: few; j_gene: TRBJ1-2; len: 15; d_gene: -; CDR3aa: CATSRRDTTNYGYTF; CDR3nt: TGTGCCACCAGCAGAAGGGACACCACTAACTATGGCTACACCTTC
v_gene: TRBV7-8; abundance: -; j_gene: TRBJ2-3; len: 14; d_gene: -; CDR3aa: CASSLEGRTDTQYF; CDR3nt: TGTGCCAGCAGCTTAGAGGGCAGGACCGATACGCAGTATTTT
v_gene: TRBV6-5; abundance: -; j_gene: TRBJ2-1; len: 13; d_gene: -; CDR3aa: CASSYSADNEQFF; CDR3nt: TGTGCCAGCAGTTACTCAGCAGACAATGAGCAGTTCTTC
v_gene: TRBV27; abundance: -; j_gene: TRBJ2-1; len: 12; d_gene: -; CDR3aa: CASRDNYNEQFF; CDR3nt: TGTGCCAGCCGGGACAACTACAATGAGCAGTTCTTC
v_gene: TRBV27; abundance: -; j_gene: TRBJ2-7; len: 15; d_gene: -; CDR3aa: CASSLVAGSSYEQYF; CDR3nt: TGTGCCAGCAGTTTAGTCGCAGGAAGCTCCTACGAGCAGTACTTC
v_gene: TRBV28; abundance: -; j_gene: TRBJ2-5; len: 15; d_gene: -; CDR3aa: CASSFPRDHQETQYF; CDR3nt: TGTGCCAGCAGTTTCCCCAGAGACCACCAAGAGACCCAGTACTTC
v_gene: TRBV21-1; abundance: -; j_gene: TRBJ1-1; len: 16; d_gene: -; CDR3aa: CASPPRAPRGFTEAFF; CDR3nt: TGTGCCAGCCCTCCCCGGGCACCTAGGGGGTTCACTGAAGCTTTCTTT
v_gene: TRBV7-3; abundance: -; j_gene: TRBJ2-3; len: 13; d_gene: -; CDR3aa: CASSLSGIHTQYF; CDR3nt: TGTGCCAGCAGCTTATCAGGGATCCATACGCAGTATTTT
v_gene: TRBV9; abundance: -; j_gene: TRBJ1-1; len: 13; d_gene: -; CDR3aa: CASSVGRDTEAFF; CDR3nt: TGTGCCAGCAGCGTAGGACGAGACACTGAAGCTTTCTTT
v_gene: TRBV25-1; abundance: -; j_gene: TRBJ2-1; len: 15; d_gene: -; CDR3aa: CASSTWKSQRNEQFF; CDR3nt: TGTGCCAGCAGTACCTGGAAAAGTCAAAGGAATGAGCAGTTCTTC
v_gene: TRBV6-2/TRBV6-3; abundance: -; j_gene: TRBJ2-7; len: 14; d_gene: -; CDR3aa: CASSYRGSAYEQYF; CDR3nt: TGTGCCAGCAGTTACAGGGGTTCGGCCTACGAGCAGTACTTC
v_gene: TRBV30; abundance: -; j_gene: TRBJ2-3; len: 14; d_gene: TRBD1; CDR3aa: CAWSLGTGTDTQYF; CDR3nt: TGTGCCTGGAGTCTCGGGACAGGGACAGATACGCAGTATTTT
v_gene: TRBV19; abundance: -; j_gene: TRBJ1-1; len: 13; d_gene: -; CDR3aa: CASTPDSFSEAFF; CDR3nt: TGTGCCAGTACCCCTGACAGTTTTTCTGAAGCTTTCTTT
v_gene: TRBV7-9; abundance: -; j_gene: TRBJ2-7; len: 15; d_gene: -; CDR3aa: CASSLAGVGLREQYF; CDR3nt: TGTGCCAGCAGCTTGGCAGGGGTTGGGCTAAGGGAGCAGTACTTC
v_gene: TRBV7-9; abundance: -; j_gene: TRBJ1-6; len: 13; d_gene: -; CDR3aa: CASSSSVNSPLHF; CDR3nt: TGTGCCAGCAGCTCCAGCGTCAATTCACCCCTCCACTTT
v_gene: TRBV7-9; abundance: -; j_gene: TRBJ1-4; len: 15; d_gene: -; CDR3aa: CASLPAGGAGEKLFF; CDR3nt: TGTGCCAGCCTCCCCGCGGGGGGCGCCGGGGAAAAACTGTTTTTT
v_gene: TRBV10-2; abundance: once; j_gene: TRBJ1-1; len: 15; d_gene: -; CDR3aa: CASSDAGLMNTEAFF; CDR3nt: TGCGCCAGCAGTGACGCAGGTCTCATGAACACTGAAGCTTTCTTT
v_gene: TRBV7-9; abundance: -; j_gene: TRBJ1-5; len: 15; d_gene: -; CDR3aa: CASSLGKESNQPQHF; CDR3nt: TGTGCCAGCAGCTTGGGGAAGGAGAGCAATCAGCCCCAGCATTTT
v_gene: TRBV9; abundance: -; j_gene: TRBJ2-1; len: 17; d_gene: TRBD2; CDR3aa: CASSVGPSGGTYNEQFF; CDR3nt: TGTGCCAGCAGCGTAGGCCCTAGCGGGGGGACCTACAATGAGCAGTTCTTC
v_gene: TRBV28; abundance: -; j_gene: TRBJ2-1; len: 15; d_gene: TRBD1; CDR3aa: CASSSNRGLDNEQFF; CDR3nt: TGTGCCAGCAGTTCGAACAGGGGGCTGGACAATGAGCAGTTCTTC
v_gene: TRBV15; abundance: -; j_gene: TRBJ2-1; len: 18; d_gene: TRBD1; CDR3aa: CATSRATGGAFPNNEQFF; CDR3nt: TGTGCCACCAGCAGAGCGACAGGGGGCGCTTTCCCCAACAATGAGCAGTTCTTC
v_gene: TRBV5-1; abundance: few; j_gene: TRBJ1-4; len: 14; d_gene: -; CDR3aa: CASSLGSDNEKLFF; CDR3nt: TGCGCCAGCTCCCTCGGGAGTGACAATGAAAAACTGTTTTTT
v_gene: TRBV2; abundance: once; j_gene: TRBJ2-7; len: 12; d_gene: -; CDR3aa: CASSEERTQQYF; CDR3nt: TGTGCCAGCAGTGAAGAAAGGACCCAGCAGTACTTC
v_gene: TRBV10-3; abundance: -; j_gene: TRBJ2-7; len: 15; d_gene: -; CDR3aa: CAISEDRTSPYEQYF; CDR3nt: TGTGCCATCAGTGAGGATAGGACAAGCCCCTACGAGCAGTACTTC
v_gene: TRBV6-2/TRBV6-3; abundance: once; j_gene: TRBJ2-5; len: 16; d_gene: -; CDR3aa: CASSYRSGGMGETQYF; CDR3nt: TGTGCCAGCAGTTACAGAAGTGGCGGGATGGGAGAGACCCAGTACTTC
v_gene: TRBV27; abundance: -; j_gene: TRBJ2-7; len: 13; d_gene: -; CDR3aa: CASSFSRDYEQYF; CDR3nt: TGTGCCAGCAGTTTTTCGCGGGACTACGAGCAGTACTTC
v_gene: TRBV3-1/TRBV3-2; abundance: few; j_gene: TRBJ1-1; len: 12; d_gene: -; CDR3aa: CASSNRQTKAFF; CDR3nt: TGTGCCAGCAGCAACCGACAGACTAAAGCTTTCTTT
v_gene: TRBV13; abundance: -; j_gene: TRBJ2-1; len: 15; d_gene: TRBD1; CDR3aa: CASSSWTGGWNEQFF; CDR3nt: TGTGCCAGCAGTTCCTGGACAGGGGGCTGGAATGAGCAGTTCTTC
v_gene: TRBV9; abundance: -; j_gene: TRBJ2-5; len: 16; d_gene: -; CDR3aa: CASSFPLGGEQETQYF; CDR3nt: TGTGCCAGCAGCTTTCCCCTTGGTGGGGAACAAGAGACCCAGTACTTC
v_gene: TRBV14; abundance: -; j_gene: TRBJ1-1; len: 13; d_gene: -; CDR3aa: CASSQSLWGEAFF; CDR3nt: TGTGCCAGCAGCCAGTCACTGTGGGGGGAAGCTTTCTTT
v_gene: TRBV12-3/TRBV12-4; abundance: once; j_gene: TRBJ2-1; len: 13; d_gene: -; CDR3aa: CASTAGGYNEQFF; CDR3nt: TGTGCCAGTACCGCCGGAGGCTACAATGAGCAGTTCTTC